This T cell receptor (beta chain) stems from a study of cytomegalovirus exposure and HLA in healthy donors. The PCR had 60 Vbeta and 13 Jbeta primers. Sequencing was performed with immunoSEQ multiplex PCR; in TCRdb, only in-frame clones are kept and a portion is missing. The sample has around 200,000 clones, 75% to 90% seen once. Of note for this clone: The antigen is unknown.

General study results and limits: In an earlier analysis, in roughly 600 donors, most V segments appeared productive either ~90% or ~30% of the time. With later analysis, a missense DCLRE1C variant became linked to TCR beta V- and J-gene trimming. Most TCR sequences proved rare, with some public TCRs found in many donors.

Sample: PBMCs. This sequence originates from a boy younger than 18 in good health and CMV-seronegative.

For the CDR3, the DNA is TGTGCCAGTAGAAAACAGGATTCTGGAAACACCATATATTTT. The encoded protein is CASRKQDSGNTIYF. The V call is TRBV19, the J call TRBJ1-3; the D gene is possibly TRBD1 (5 bases). V was clipped by 6 bases and J by 1 base, with 10 bases between them. The CDR3 extends over 14 amino acids. Germline V lookup: CDR1 LNHDA, CDR2 SQIVND (reference sequence).